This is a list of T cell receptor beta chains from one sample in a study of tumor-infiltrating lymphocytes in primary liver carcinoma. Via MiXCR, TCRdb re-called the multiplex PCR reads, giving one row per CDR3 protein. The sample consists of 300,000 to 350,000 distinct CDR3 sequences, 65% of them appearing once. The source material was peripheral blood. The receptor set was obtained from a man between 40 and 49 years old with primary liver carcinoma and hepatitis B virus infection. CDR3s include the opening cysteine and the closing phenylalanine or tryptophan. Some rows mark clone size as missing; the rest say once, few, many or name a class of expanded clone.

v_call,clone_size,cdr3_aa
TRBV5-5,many,CASSEGGPNQPQHF
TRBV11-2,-,CTSSSVAGGYDNEQFF
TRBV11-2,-,CASSTWEREKLFF
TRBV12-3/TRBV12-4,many,CASSLRGLSTGELFF
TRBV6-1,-,CASSEEFTRDRGSGANVLAF
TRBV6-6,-,CASSYLEQVAKGYTF
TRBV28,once,CASRLSGISGNSPLHF
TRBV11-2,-,CASGLDSRLAGTQYF
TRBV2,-,CASSERSEGANEQFF
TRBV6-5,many,CASSYSSQGLNEQFF
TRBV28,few,CASSSFHTGGPETQYF
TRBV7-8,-,CASTKTDRGMNTEAFF
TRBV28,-,CASSLPEGRVSPLHF
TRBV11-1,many,CASSPFGSARSYEQYF
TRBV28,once,CASSFRDRVQGYTF
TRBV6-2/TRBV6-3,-,CASSGYDEGGEKLFF
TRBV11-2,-,CASSIGRTGGADTHYF
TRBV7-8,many,CASSRQPGQDNEQFF
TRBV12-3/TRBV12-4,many,CASTSNPLNTEAFF
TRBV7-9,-,CASSLAQGTGLANTGELFF
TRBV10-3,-,CAISEGTNTRELFF
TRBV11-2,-,CASSHSGANTDAYF
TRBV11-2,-,CVSKLQGMDEQFF
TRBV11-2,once,CAGSLLDNEQSF
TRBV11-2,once,CASIGSSYEQYF
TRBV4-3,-,CASSQYWAGFYNEQFF
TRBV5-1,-,CASSWGEQGVNQPQHF
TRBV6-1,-,CASSEIPYSNRPQHF
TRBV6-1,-,CASSEGWGRVNTEAFF
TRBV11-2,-,CASARGNTITEAFF
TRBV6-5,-,CAGLNGYADTKYF
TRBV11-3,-,CPSSLDRFREAFF
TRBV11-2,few,CASSFRGLAFYDQYF
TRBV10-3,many,CAISPGGGVGNEQFF
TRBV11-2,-,CASSPFRDGAREKLLF
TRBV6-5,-,CASSSMTSGVTDTQYF